What follows are 20 T cell receptor beta chains derived from one specimen sequenced in a study of blood T cells in healthy people across ages. PCR was performed a second time for about 6 to 12 cycles using a sample-barcoded 5' primer and a J-beta primer mix. TCRdb reprocessed the 5' RACE reads via MiXCR and lists one record per CDR3 protein. The sample records hundreds of thousands of distinct CDR3 sequences, roughly two fifths being singletons. Sample: blood. All receptors derive from a woman aged 55-70 years in good health.

The rearrangement links TRBV25-1 to TRBJ2-7; 7 bases line up with TRBD1. There are 15 residues in the CDR3. Germline V lookup: CDR1 MGHDK, CDR2 SYGVNS. The trim removed 3 bases at V and 4 bases at J, leaving 9 bases unmatched. Written as DNA, the CDR3 is TGTGCCAGCAGTGACCTTACAGGGGTAGGATACGAGCAGTACTTC. It is translated as CASSDLTGVGYEQYF.

The rearrangement joins TRBV6-5 to TRBJ1-1; D perhaps matches TRBD1 (5 bases). V lost 6 bases, J lost 1 base, and 15 bases lay in between. The CDR3 is 15 residues long. Germline V gene lookup returns CDR1 MNHEY and CDR2 SVGAGI. The DNA for the CDR3 is TGTGCCAGCAGACCCGAGGGACCAACGAACACTGAAGCTTTCTTT. The encoded protein is CASRPEGPTNTEAFF.

The table lists this clonotype with a few counts. The CDR3 protein is CASSPEGGRAYNEQFF. The CDR3 region has the DNA TGTGCCAGCAGCCCTGAGGGGGGTCGGGCCTACAATGAGCAGTTCTTC. This chain joins TRBV11-2 and TRBJ2-1; D possibly matches TRBD1 or TRBD2 (6 bases each). This CDR3 comprises 16 residues. Germline lookup yields CDR1 SGHAT and CDR2 FQNNGV. The germline V and J ends were trimmed by 5 bases and 2 bases, with 16 bases remaining between them.

The rearrangement links TRBV12-3 or TRBV12-4 to TRBJ2-3; tentative D call: TRBD2 (5 bases). V lost 8 bases and J lost 5, with 17 bases in between. This CDR3 has 14 amino acids. The DNA for the CDR3 is TGTGCCAGCCACGAGGGCCTTGTAAGAGATACGCAGTATTTT. It yields the protein CASHEGLVRDTQYF.

This clonotype has just a few counts. The J gene is TRBJ2-6, the V gene TRBV7-2; D unclear. V was trimmed by 5 bases and J by 2 bases, leaving 10 bases between them. Germline-derived CDR1 and CDR2 are SGHTA and FQGNSA. The CDR3 length is 15 residues. CDR3: CASSLVHAGANVLTF. In DNA, the CDR3 is TGTGCCAGCAGCCTCGTGCACGCTGGGGCCAACGTCCTGACTTTC.

This chain connects TRBV5-1 to TRBJ2-7; D is possibly TRBD1 (5 bases). The CDR3 totals 14 residues. Trimming left V 6 bases short and J 7 bases short, with 20 bases between. Germline loops: CDR1 SGHRS, CDR2 YFSETQ. CDR3 bases: TGCGCCAGCACCTGGACAAGCTCCTACAATGAGCAGTACTTC. Translating gives CASTWTSSYNEQYF.

In this sample, this clonotype turned up a few times. The chain uses TRBV6-6 and TRBJ2-7, with D tentatively TRBD2 (5 bases). The CDR3 has 15 residues. The V gene's germline CDR1 is MNHNY and CDR2 SVGAGI (reference sequence). V was clipped by 6 bases and J by 2 bases, with 17 bases between them. The CDR3 sequence is CASSPPGLSPYEQYF. Here the CDR3 DNA reads TGTGCCAGCAGCCCCCCGGGATTGTCCCCCTACGAGCAGTACTTC.

The J gene is TRBJ2-7, the V gene TRBV4-3, with a tentative D call TRBD2 (5 bases). Trimming removed 2 bases from V and 3 bases from J, with 14 bases in between. CDR3 length: 15 amino acids. CDR1 LGHNA and CDR2 YSLEER come from the germline V gene. The CDR3, as DNA: TGCGCCAGCAGCCAATTACGTAGCGAGATCTACGAGCAGTACTTC. It specifies CASSQLRSEIYEQYF.

This clonotype was seen only a few times. The gene calls are TRBV3-1 and TRBJ2-5; 7 bases fit TRBD2. This CDR3 spans 17 amino acids. Germline CDR1 and CDR2: LGHDT and YNNKEL (reference sequence). V shed 0 bases, J shed 1 base, and the junction held 8 bases outside the gene matches. CDR3 nucleotide sequence: TGTGCCAGCAGCCAAGATCCGCCTAGCGGCTCCCAAGAGACCCAGTACTTC. Translating gives CASSQDPPSGSQETQYF.

The table lists this clonotype with a few counts. Here the CDR3 DNA reads TGCGCCAGCAGCTTTGGGGGCTCCAGCTCTGGGGCCAACGTCCTGACTTTC. As protein: CASSFGGSSSGANVLTF. This chain joins TRBV5-1 and TRBJ2-6; D is perhaps TRBD1 (6 bases). V was shortened by 2 bases and J by 0 bases, with 12 bases between the two germline ends. The CDR3 runs 17 residues. CDR1 is SGHRS and CDR2 is YFSETQ in the germline V gene.

The genes are TRBV7-9 and TRBJ1-1; D unresolved. This CDR3 has 15 residues. CDR1 is SEHNR, CDR2 FQNEAQ, per germline (reference sequence). The V gene lost 1 base and the J gene lost 4 bases, with 13 bases spanning the gap. This CDR3 is CASSLVRSVITEAFF. CDR3 sequence (DNA): TGTGCCAGCAGCTTAGTCAGAAGCGTGATCACTGAAGCTTTCTTT.

With regard to this clonotype: This may arise from a read error, as a much more abundant clone is one base away. The chain uses TRBV12-3 or TRBV12-4 and TRBJ2-3, with D possibly TRBD1 on 6 matching bases. V lost 11 bases, J lost 2 bases, and 14 bases lay in between. The CDR3 length is 13 residues. CDR3 in amino acids: CAGQGRTTDTQYF. DNA of the CDR3: TGTGCCGGTCAGGGGCGGACCACAGATACGCAGTATTTT.

This chain links TRBV6-1 with TRBJ1-2, with TRBD1 matching 9 bases. V gave up 6 bases and J gave up 8 bases; unmatched junction bases: 10. CDR3 length: 14 residues. The germline gives CDR1 MNHNS, CDR2 SASEGT. Written as DNA, the CDR3 is TGTGCCAGCAGCCGGGACAGGGTGGCAACAGGCTACACCTTC. This gives the protein CASSRDRVATGYTF.

This chain connects TRBV20-1 to TRBJ1-5; D not certain. The V and J ends lost 4 bases and 1 base respectively, with 8 bases between them. Germline values: CDR1 DFQATT, CDR2 SNEGSKA (reference sequence). The CDR3 sequence is 13 residues long. CDR3 DNA sequence: TGCAGTGCTAACGGGGTAAGCAATCAGCCCCAGCATTTT. Translating gives CSANGVSNQPQHF.

CDR3 loop: CASSELGGFYTF. The CDR3 nucleotides are TGTGCCAGCAGTGAACTCGGAGGGTTCTACACCTTC. The chain joins TRBV6-4 to TRBJ1-2; no definite D call. The germline CDR1 and CDR2 sequences are MRHNA and SNTAGT. Trimming took 3 bases from V and 10 from J, leaving 12 bases between them. The CDR3 runs to 12 residues.

This clonotype occurred a few times. The rearrangement links TRBV29-1 to TRBJ2-5; weak D call: TRBD2 (6 bases). Between the trimmed V and J ends, which lost 4 bases and 2 bases, there was a span of 14 bases. The CDR3 covers 14 residues. The germline CDR1 and CDR2 sequences are SQVTM and ANQGSEA. The CDR3 nucleotides read TGCAGCGTTGGGCCCCCGGGAGAACAAGAGACCCAGTACTTC. This translates into CSVGPPGEQETQYF.

This clonotype has only a few counts. The chain joins TRBV10-1 to TRBJ2-1; 8 bases align to TRBD2. The CDR3 contains 13 residues. Germline V gene sequence: CDR1 WNHNN, CDR2 SYGVQD (reference sequence). J lost 7 bases, V lost 4 bases, and 3 bases had no gene match. The CDR3 is CASSASGGNEQFF. DNA for the CDR3: TGCGCCAGCAGTGCGAGCGGGGGTAATGAGCAGTTCTTC.

Concerning this clonotype itself: A clone one base away is much larger, so this may be a read error. The V call is TRBV6-1, the J call TRBJ2-7; TRBD1 agrees at 8 bases. The CDR3 totals 12 residues. The germline V gene encodes CDR1 MNHNS and CDR2 SASEGT. With V trimmed by 8 bases and J by 7 bases, 7 bases remained unmatched. CDR3 amino acids: CASRSGGNEQYF. CDR3 nucleotides: TGTGCCAGCCGGTCAGGGGGCAATGAGCAGTACTTC.

This clonotype was observed a handful of times. In DNA form, the CDR3 reads TGCGCCAGCAGCCAAGATGCCACCGAGCAGTTCTTC. It yields the protein CASSQDATEQFF. The gene calls are TRBV4-3 and TRBJ2-1; D is ambiguous. There are 12 residues in the CDR3. Per germline, CDR1 LGHNA and CDR2 YSLEER. Trimming stripped 0 bases from V and 10 bases from J, with 7 bases between.

This clonotype was detected ten times or more. V usage is TRBV20-1 and J usage is TRBJ2-7; 8 nucleotides agree with TRBD2. V trimming: 0 bases; J trimming: 6 bases; junction bases outside the gene matches: 7. The CDR3 covers 14 residues. Germline V lookup: CDR1 DFQATT, CDR2 SNEGSKA (reference sequence). The CDR3 DNA reads as TGCAGTGCTAGAGATCGAAGCGGGAGCTTCGAGCAGTACTTC. Amino acids: CSARDRSGSFEQYF.